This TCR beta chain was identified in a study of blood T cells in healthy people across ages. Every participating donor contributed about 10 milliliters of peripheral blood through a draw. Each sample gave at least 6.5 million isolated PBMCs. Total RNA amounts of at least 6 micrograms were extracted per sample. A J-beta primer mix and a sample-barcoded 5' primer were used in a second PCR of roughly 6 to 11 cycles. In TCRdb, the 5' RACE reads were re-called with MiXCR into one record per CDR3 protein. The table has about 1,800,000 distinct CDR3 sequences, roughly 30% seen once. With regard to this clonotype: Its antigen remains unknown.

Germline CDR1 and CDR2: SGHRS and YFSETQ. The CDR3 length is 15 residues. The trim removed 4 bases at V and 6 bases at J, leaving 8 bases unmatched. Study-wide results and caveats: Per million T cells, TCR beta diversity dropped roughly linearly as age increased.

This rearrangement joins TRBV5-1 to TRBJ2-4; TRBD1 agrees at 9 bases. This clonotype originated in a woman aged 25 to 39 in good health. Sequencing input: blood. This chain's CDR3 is CASSPGQGRGNIQYF. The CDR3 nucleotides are TGCGCCAGCAGCCCCGGACAGGGGAGGGGAAACATTCAGTACTTC.